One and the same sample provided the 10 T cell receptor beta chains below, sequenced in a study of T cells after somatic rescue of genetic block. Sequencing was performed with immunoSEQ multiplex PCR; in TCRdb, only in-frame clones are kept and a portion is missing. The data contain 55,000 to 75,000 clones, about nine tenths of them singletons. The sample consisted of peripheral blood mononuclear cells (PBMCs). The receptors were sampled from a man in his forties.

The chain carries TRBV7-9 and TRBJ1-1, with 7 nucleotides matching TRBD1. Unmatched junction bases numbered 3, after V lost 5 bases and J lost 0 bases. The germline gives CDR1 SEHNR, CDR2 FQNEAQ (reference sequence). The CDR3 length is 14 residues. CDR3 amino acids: CASSPGQLNTEAFF. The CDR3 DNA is TGTGCCAGCAGCCCGGGACAGTTGAACACTGAAGCTTTCTTT.

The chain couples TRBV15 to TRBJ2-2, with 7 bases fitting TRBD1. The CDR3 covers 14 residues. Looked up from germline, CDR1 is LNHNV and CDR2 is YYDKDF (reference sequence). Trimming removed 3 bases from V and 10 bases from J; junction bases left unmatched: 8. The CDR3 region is CATSSGSGGEELFF. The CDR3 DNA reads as TGTGCCACCAGCAGCGGCTCAGGGGGTGAGGAGCTGTTTTTT.

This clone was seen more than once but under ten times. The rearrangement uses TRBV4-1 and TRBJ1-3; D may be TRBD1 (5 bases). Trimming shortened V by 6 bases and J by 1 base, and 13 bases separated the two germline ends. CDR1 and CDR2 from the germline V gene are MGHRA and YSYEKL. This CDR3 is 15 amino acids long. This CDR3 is CASRDLRGSGNTIYF. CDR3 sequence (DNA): TGCGCCAGCAGGGATCTAAGGGGTTCTGGAAACACCATATATTTT.

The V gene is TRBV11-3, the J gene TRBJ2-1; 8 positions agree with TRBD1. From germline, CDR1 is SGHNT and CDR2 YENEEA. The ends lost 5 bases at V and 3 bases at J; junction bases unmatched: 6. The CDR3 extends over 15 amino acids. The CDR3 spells CASSPSTGVYNEQFF. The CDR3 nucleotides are TGTGCCAGCAGCCCCTCGACAGGGGTCTACAATGAGCAGTTCTTC.

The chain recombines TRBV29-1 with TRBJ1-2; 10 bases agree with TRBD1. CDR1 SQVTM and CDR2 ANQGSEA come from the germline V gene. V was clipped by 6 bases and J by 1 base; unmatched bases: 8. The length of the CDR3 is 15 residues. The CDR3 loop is CSVRGGTGVNYGYTF. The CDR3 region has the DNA TGCAGCGTCCGTGGTGGGACAGGGGTTAACTATGGCTACACCTTC.

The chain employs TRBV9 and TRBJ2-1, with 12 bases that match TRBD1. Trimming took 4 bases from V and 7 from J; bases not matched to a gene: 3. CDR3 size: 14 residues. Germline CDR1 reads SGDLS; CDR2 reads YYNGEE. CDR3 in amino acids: CASSKGQGANEQFF. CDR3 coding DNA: TGTGCCAGCAGCAAGGGACAGGGGGCAAATGAGCAGTTCTTC.

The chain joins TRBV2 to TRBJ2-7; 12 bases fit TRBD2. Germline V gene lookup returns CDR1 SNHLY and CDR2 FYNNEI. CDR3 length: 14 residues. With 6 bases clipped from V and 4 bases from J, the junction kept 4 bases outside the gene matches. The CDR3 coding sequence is TGTGCCAGCAGGGCTAGCGGGGGGGTGTACGAGCAGTACTTC. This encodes CASRASGGVYEQYF.

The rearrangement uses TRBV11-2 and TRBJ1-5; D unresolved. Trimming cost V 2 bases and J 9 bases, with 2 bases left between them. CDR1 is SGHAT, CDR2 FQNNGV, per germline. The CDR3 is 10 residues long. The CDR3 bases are TGTGCCAGCAGCTTACGGCCCCAGCATTTT. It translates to CASSLRPQHF.

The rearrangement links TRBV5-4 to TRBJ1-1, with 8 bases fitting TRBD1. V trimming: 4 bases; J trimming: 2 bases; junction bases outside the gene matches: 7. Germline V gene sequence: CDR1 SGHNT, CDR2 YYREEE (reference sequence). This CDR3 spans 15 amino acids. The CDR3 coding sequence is TGTGCCAGCAGCCCGGGGGACAGGCTAAACACTGAAGCTTTCTTT. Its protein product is CASSPGDRLNTEAFF.

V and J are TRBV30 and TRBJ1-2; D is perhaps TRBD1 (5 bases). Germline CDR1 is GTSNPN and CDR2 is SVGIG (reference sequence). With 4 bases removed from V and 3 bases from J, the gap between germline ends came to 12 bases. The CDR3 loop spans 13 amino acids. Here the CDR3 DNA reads TGTGCCTGGATGGGGGAGTACGACTATGGCTACACCTTC. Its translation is CAWMGEYDYGYTF.